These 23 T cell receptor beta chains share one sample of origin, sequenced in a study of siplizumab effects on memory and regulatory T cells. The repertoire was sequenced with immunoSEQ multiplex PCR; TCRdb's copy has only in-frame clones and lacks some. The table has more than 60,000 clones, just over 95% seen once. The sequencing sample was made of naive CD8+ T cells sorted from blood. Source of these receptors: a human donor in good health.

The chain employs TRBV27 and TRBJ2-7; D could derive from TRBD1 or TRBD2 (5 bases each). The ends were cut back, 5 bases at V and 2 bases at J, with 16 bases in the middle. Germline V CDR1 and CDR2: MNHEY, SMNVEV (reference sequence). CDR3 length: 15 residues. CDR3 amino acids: CASSHAAGGTYEQYF. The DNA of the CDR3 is TGTGCCAGCAGTCACGCCGCTGGGGGTACCTACGAGCAGTACTTC.

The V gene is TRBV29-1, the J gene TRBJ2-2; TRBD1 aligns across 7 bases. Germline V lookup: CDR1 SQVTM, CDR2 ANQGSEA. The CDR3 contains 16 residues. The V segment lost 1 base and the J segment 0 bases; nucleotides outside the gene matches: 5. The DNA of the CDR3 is TGCAGCGTTGAAGTGGACAGGTTCGCGAACACCGGGGAGCTGTTTTTT. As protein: CSVEVDRFANTGELFF.

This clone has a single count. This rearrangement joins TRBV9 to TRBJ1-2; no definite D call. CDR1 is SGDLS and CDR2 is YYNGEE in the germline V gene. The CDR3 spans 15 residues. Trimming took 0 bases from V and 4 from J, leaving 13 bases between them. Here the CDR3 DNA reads TGTGCCAGCAGCGTAGATCGGAGGGAAAGCTATGGCTACACCTTC. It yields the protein CASSVDRRESYGYTF. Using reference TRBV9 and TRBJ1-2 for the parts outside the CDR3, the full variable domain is DSGVTQTPKHLITATGQRVTLRCSPRSGDLSVYWYQQSLDQGLQFLIQYYNGEERAKGNILERFSAQQFPDLHSELNLSSLELGDSALYFCASSVDRRESYGYTFGSGTRLTVV.

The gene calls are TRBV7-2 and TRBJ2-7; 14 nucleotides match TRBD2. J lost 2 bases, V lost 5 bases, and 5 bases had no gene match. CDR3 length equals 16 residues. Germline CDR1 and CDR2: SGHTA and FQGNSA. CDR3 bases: TGTGCCAGCAGCCCGACTAGCGGGGGGGCCACCTACGAGCAGTACTTC. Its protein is CASSPTSGGATYEQYF.

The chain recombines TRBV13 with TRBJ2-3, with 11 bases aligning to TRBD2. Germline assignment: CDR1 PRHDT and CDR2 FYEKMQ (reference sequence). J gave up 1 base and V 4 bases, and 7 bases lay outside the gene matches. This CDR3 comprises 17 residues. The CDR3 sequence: CASSSSGGLPGTDTQYF. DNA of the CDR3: TGTGCCAGCAGCTCTAGCGGGGGGCTTCCGGGCACAGATACGCAGTATTTT.

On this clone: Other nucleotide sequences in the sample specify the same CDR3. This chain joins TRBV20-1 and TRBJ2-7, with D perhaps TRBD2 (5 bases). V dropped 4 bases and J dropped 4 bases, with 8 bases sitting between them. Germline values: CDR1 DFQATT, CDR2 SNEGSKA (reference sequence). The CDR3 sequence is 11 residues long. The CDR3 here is CSAIRGYEQYF. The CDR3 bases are TGCAGTGCTATAAGAGGGTACGAGCAGTACTTC.

The CDR3 nucleotides read TGTGCCAGCCCCCCCGACAGGGCTGGAAACACCATATATTTT. Its protein product is CASPPDRAGNTIYF. The chain recombines TRBV27 with TRBJ1-3, with TRBD1 identical over 7 bases. Trimming removed 8 bases from V and 2 bases from J; junction bases left unmatched: 6. Germline CDR1 reads MNHEY; CDR2 reads SMNVEV (reference sequence). The CDR3 is made up of 14 amino acids.

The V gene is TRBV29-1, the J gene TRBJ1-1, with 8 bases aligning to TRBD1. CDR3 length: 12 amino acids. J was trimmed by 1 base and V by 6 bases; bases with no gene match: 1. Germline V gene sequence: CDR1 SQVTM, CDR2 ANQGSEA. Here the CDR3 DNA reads TGCAGCGTAGGACAGGGGAACACTGAAGCTTTCTTT. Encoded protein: CSVGQGNTEAFF. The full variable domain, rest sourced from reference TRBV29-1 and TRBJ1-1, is SAVISQKPSRDICQRGTSLTIQCQVDSQVTMMFWYRQQPGQSLTLIATANQGSEATYESGFVIDKFPISRPNLTFSTLTVSNMSPEDSSIYLCSVGQGNTEAFFGQGTRLTVV.

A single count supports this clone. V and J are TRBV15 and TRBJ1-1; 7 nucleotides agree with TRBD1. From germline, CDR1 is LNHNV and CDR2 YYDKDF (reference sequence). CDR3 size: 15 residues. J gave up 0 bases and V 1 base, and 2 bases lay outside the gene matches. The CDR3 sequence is CATSRGTGLNTEAFF. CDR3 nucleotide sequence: TGTGCCACCAGCAGAGGGACAGGATTGAACACTGAAGCTTTCTTT.

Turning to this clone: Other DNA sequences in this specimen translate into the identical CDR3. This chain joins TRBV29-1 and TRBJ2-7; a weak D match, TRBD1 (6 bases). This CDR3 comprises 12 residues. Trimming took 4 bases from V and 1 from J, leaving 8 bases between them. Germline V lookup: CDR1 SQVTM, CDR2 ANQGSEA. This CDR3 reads CSVGTGSYEQYF. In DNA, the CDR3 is TGCAGCGTTGGAACAGGGTCCTACGAGCAGTACTTC.

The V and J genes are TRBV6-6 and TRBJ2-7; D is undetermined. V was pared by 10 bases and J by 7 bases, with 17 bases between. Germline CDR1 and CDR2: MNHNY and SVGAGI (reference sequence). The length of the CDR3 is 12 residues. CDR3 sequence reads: CAKNPREREQYF. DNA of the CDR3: TGTGCCAAAAACCCCAGAGAGAGGGAGCAGTACTTC.

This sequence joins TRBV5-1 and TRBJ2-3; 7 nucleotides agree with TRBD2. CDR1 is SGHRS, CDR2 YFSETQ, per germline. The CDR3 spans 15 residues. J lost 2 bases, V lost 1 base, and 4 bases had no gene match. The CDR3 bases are TGCGCCAGCAGCTTGAGCGGGGCCTACACAGATACGCAGTATTTT. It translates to CASSLSGAYTDTQYF.

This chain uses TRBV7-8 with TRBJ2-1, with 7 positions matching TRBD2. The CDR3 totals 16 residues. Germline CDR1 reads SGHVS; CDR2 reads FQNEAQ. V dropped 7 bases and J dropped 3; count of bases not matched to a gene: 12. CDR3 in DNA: TGTGCCAGCACCCTGACCCCCAGCGGGGACTACAATGAGCAGTTCTTC. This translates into CASTLTPSGDYNEQFF.

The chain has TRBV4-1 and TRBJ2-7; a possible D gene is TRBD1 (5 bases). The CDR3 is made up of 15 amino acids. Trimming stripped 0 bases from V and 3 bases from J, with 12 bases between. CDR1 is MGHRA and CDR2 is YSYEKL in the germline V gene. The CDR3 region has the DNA TGCGCCAGCAGCCAAGAGTGGGGCAGGGACTACGAGCAGTACTTC. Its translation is CASSQEWGRDYEQYF.

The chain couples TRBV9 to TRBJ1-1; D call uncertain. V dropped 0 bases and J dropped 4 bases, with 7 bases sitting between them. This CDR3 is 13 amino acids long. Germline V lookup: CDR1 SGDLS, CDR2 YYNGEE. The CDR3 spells CASSVGEVTEAFF. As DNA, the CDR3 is TGTGCCAGCAGCGTAGGGGAGGTCACTGAAGCTTTCTTT.

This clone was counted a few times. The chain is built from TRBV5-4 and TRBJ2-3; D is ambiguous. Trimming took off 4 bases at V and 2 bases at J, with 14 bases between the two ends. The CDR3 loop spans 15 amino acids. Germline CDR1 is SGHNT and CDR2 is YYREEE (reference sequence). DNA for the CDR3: TGTGCCAGCAGCCCCACGTGGGGTAACACAGATACGCAGTATTTT. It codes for CASSPTWGNTDTQYF.

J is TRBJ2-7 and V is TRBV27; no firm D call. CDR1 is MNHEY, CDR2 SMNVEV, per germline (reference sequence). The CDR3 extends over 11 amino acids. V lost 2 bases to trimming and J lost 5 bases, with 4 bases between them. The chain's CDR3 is CASSLGHEQYF. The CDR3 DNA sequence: TGTGCCAGCAGTTTAGGGCACGAGCAGTACTTC.

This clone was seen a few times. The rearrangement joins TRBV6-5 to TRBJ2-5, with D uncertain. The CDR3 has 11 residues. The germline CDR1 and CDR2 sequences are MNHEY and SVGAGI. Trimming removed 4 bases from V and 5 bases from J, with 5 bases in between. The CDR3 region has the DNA TGTGCCAGCAGTTCCCGGGAGACCCAGTACTTC. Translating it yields CASSSRETQYF.

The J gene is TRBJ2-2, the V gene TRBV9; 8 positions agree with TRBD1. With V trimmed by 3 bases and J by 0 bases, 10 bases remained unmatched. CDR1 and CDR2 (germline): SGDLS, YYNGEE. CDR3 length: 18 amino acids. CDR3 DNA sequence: TGTGCCAGCAGCGCACCCCCAGGGGGCGCAGCGAACACCGGGGAGCTGTTTTTT. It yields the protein CASSAPPGGAANTGELFF.

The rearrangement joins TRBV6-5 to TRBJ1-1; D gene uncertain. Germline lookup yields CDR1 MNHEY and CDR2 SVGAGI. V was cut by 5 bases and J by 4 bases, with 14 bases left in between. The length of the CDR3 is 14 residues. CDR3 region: CASSPRGASTEAFF. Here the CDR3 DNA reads TGTGCCAGCAGTCCACGGGGTGCGAGCACTGAAGCTTTCTTT.

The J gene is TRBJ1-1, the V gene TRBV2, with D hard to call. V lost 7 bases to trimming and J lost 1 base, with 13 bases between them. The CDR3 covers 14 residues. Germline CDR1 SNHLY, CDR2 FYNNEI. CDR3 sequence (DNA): TGTGCCAGCATGGGTTGGGCAGGGAACACTGAAGCTTTCTTT. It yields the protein CASMGWAGNTEAFF.

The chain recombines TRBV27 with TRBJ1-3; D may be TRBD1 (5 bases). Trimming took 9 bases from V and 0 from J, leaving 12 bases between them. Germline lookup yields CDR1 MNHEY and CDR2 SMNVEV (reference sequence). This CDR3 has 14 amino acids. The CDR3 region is CASGTGSSGNTIYF. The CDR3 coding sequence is TGTGCCAGTGGGACGGGCTCCTCTGGAAACACCATATATTTT.

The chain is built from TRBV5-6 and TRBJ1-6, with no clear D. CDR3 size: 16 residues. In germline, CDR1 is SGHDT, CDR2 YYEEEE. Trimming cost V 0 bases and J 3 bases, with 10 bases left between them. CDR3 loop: CASSLAGSYYNSPLHF. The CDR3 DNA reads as TGTGCCAGCAGCTTGGCCGGCAGCTACTATAATTCACCCCTCCACTTT.